The present TCR beta chain was sequenced within a study of OX40 agonist ivuxolimab in advanced cancers. Study details: A diagnosis of hepatocellular carcinoma, melanoma, renal cell or head and neck cancer was present in dose-escalation patients. Under the entry rules, prior anti-PD-1, anti-PD-L1 or anti-CTLA-4 therapy was allowed, and about 40% had some.

The trim removed 1 base at V and 4 bases at J, leaving 7 bases unmatched. The CDR3 length is 15 residues. Germline assignment: CDR1 LNHDA and CDR2 SQIVND (reference sequence). Profiled with immunoSEQ multiplex PCR; TCRdb holds only in-frame clones, not every one. The data contain 50,000 to 65,000 clones, approximately 88% of them singletons. The material sequenced was CD4+ or CD8+ T cells sorted from blood, taken in a trial of the OX40 agonist ivuxolimab. The TCR sequence derives from an adult with an advanced solid tumor such as melanoma, head and neck, liver or kidney cancer. The rearrangement joins TRBV19 to TRBJ2-7; 7 nucleotides line up with TRBD1. CDR3 nucleotides: TGTGCCAGTAGTATAGCGGCGCAGGGGGTTTACGAGCAGTACTTC. Translating it yields CASSIAAQGVYEQYF.